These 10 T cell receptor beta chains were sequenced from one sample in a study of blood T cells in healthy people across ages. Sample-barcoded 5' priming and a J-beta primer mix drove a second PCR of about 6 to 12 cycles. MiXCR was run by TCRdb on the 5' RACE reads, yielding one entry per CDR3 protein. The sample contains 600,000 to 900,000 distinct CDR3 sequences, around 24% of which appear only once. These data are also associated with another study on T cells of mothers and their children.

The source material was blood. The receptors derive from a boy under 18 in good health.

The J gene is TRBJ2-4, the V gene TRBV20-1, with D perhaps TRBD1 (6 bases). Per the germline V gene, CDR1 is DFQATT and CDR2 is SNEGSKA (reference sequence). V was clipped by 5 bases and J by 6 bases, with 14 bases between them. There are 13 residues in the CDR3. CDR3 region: CSAFQRTANIQYF. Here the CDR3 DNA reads TGCAGTGCTTTCCAGAGGACAGCAAACATTCAGTACTTC.

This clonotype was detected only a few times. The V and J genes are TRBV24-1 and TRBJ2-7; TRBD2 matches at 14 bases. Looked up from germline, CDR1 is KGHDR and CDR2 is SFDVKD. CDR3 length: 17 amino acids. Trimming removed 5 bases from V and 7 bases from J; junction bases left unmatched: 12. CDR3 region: CATSGGTSGGSLLEQYF. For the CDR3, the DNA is TGTGCCACCAGTGGAGGGACTAGCGGGGGCTCCCTCCTTGAGCAGTACTTC.

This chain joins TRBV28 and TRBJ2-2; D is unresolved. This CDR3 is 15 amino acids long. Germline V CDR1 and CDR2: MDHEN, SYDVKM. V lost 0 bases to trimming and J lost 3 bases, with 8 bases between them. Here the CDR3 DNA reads TGTGCCAGCAGTTTATGGGGCAGACACACCGGGGAGCTGTTTTTT. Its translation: CASSLWGRHTGELFF.

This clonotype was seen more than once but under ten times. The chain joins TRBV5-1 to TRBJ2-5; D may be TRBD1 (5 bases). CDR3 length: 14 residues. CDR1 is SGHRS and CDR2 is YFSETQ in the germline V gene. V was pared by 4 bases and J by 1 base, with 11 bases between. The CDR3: CASSLTDPQETQYF. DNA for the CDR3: TGCGCCAGCAGCCTGACAGACCCCCAAGAGACCCAGTACTTC.

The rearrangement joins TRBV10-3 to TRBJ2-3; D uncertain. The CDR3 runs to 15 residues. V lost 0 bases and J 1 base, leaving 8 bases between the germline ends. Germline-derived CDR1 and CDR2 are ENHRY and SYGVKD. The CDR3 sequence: CAISESWVRTDTQYF. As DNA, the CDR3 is TGTGCCATCAGTGAGTCCTGGGTACGCACAGATACGCAGTATTTT.

The CDR3 loop reads CASSLSMNAYEQYF. CDR3 DNA: TGTGCCAGCAGTTTATCGATGAATGCCTACGAGCAGTACTTC. This chain joins TRBV27 and TRBJ2-7, with unresolved D. Trimming stripped 0 bases from V and 2 bases from J, with 8 bases between. Germline CDR1 is MNHEY and CDR2 is SMNVEV (reference sequence). This CDR3 has 14 amino acids.

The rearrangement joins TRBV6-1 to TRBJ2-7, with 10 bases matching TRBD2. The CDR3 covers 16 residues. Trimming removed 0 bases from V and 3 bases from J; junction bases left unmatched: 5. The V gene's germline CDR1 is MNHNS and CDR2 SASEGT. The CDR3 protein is CASSEASGGVIYEQYF. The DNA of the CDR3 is TGTGCCAGCAGTGAAGCGAGCGGGGGGGTTATCTACGAGCAGTACTTC.

The CDR3 coding sequence is TGCAGTGCTAGGATCCGGGACAATCAGCCCCAGCATTTT. Protein sequence: CSARIRDNQPQHF. This chain joins TRBV20-1 and TRBJ1-5; D is undetermined. Germline V gives CDR1 DFQATT, CDR2 SNEGSKA (reference sequence). With 3 bases removed from V and 3 bases from J, the gap between germline ends came to 9 bases. CDR3 length: 13 amino acids.

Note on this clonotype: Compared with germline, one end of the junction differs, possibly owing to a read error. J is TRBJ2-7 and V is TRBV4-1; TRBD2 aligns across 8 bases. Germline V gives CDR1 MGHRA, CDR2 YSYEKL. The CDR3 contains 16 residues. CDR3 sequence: CASSQVHRLAGNEQYF. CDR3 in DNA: TGTGCCAGCAGCCAAGTACACCGGCTAGCGGGCAACGAGCAGTACTTC.

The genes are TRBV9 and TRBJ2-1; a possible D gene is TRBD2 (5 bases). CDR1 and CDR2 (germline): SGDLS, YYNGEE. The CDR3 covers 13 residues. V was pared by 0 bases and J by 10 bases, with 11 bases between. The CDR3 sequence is CASSVGLAREQFF. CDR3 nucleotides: TGTGCCAGCAGCGTAGGGCTAGCCCGAGAGCAGTTCTTC.